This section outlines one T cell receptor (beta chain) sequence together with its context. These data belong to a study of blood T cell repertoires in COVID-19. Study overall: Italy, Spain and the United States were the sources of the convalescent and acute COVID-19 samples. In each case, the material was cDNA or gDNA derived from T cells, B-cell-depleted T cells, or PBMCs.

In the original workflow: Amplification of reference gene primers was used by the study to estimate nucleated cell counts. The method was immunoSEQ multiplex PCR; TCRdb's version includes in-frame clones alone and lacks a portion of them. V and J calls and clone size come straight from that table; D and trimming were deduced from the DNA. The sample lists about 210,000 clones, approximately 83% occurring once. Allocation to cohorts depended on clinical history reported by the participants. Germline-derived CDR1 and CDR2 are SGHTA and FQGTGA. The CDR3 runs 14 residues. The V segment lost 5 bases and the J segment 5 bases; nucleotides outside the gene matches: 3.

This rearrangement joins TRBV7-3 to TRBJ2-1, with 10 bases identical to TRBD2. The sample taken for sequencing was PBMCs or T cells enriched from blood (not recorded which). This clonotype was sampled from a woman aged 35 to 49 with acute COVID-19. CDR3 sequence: CASSRTSGNNEQFF. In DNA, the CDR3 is TGTGCCAGCAGCAGGACTAGCGGAAACAATGAGCAGTTCTTC.